This TCR gamma chain was captured in a study of intestinal T cells in coeliac disease (dated by TCRdb to the early 2020s). About the full investigation: Coeliac patients were found to be much younger than controls, with mean ages of around 15 versus 51 years recorded in the TRG cohort. A second, larger TCR-gamma (TRG) cohort comprised duodenal biopsies from some 36 coeliac disease patients and roughly 20 non-coeliac controls. In the TCR-delta (TRD) cohort, there were duodenal biopsies from roughly ten coeliac disease patients and roughly ten non-coeliac controls.

The full study reports these points: Age was significantly different between the coeliac and control groups, but splitting the analysis by age did not give a significant classification. FFPE-derived DNA was found to be relatively degraded, and loss of a proportion of TCR sequences in each sample was likely caused by this degradation. Of approximately 54 biopsies, around 50 (approximately 94%) were correctly classified by TRG clustering, which had a reported leave-one-out accuracy of about 90%. Repeated CDR3 amino acid sequences could not be distinguished from PCR duplicates. In training, clustering based on TRD kmers put every one of the 22 biopsies in the right class, and the leave-one-out accuracy was reported as 91%.

Genomic DNA was extracted with the QIAamp DNA FFPE tissue kit from ten 5-um FFPE scrolls per case. Classification of coeliac disease based on the TCR repertoire was tested using fully anonymised formalin-fixed paraffin-embedded duodenal biopsies that were surplus to diagnostic needs. About this clone: It has no known antigen specificity. No much larger clonotype is one base removed from it; base qualities were not supplied.

Library generation was performed with multiplex PCR. Sequenced using an Ion Torrent PGM. The LymphoTrack kit, which has primers carrying Illumina adapters, was used to amplify TRG repertoires from roughly 220 ng of biopsy DNA. TRG amplicons were purified with AMPure XP beads, quantified on a 2100 Bioanalyzer, and pooled equimolarly. Sequencing of TRG libraries was performed on an Ion PGM instrument. The published analysis was carried out like this. Reads in which more than 10% of nucleotides fell below the per-patient third-quartile quality score were removed with FastX. IMGT/HighV-QUEST was used to align reads in order to assign V, D and J genes, locate CDR3 regions and judge functionality. Sequences were converted to amino acids, and every sequence predicted to be non-functional was removed. CDR3s were broken into kmers both with and without positional annotation, kmer frequencies were analysed by PCA, and samples were clustered using each of the 1023 combinations of PCs 1-10. Leave-one-out cross-validation was used to validate the classification, with parameters re-optimised on the remaining samples in each round. Shannon diversity was calculated with the vegan R package from repeated random subsamples, each the size of the lowest read count. Identical DNA sequences were merged into single rows after TCRdb reprocessed the public reads with CATT. The V and J calls reflect TCRdb's pipeline rather than the authors' work. The sample table holds around 1,800 gamma-chain clones, of which about 50% were seen once. The ten largest clones add up to 7.3% of the sample.

Sequences were obtained from a duodenal biopsy. This clonotype was sampled from a human donor with celiac disease.

The nucleotide sequence is TGTGCCACTGGGTGTTATTATAAGAAACTCTTT. The encoded protein is CATGCYYKKLF. The rearrangement combines TRGV8 with TRGJ1 or TRGJ2. Trimming accounts for 10 bases at V and 3 bases at J, while the number of junction bases matched to no gene is 6. Sequences VENAVY (CDR1) and YDSYNSRV (CDR2) are obtained from the germline V gene. Measured from the cysteine to the phenylalanine, the CDR3 is 11 residues long. Only the CDR3 portion is preserved as DNA: 33 bases, with reading frame beginning at the first base.